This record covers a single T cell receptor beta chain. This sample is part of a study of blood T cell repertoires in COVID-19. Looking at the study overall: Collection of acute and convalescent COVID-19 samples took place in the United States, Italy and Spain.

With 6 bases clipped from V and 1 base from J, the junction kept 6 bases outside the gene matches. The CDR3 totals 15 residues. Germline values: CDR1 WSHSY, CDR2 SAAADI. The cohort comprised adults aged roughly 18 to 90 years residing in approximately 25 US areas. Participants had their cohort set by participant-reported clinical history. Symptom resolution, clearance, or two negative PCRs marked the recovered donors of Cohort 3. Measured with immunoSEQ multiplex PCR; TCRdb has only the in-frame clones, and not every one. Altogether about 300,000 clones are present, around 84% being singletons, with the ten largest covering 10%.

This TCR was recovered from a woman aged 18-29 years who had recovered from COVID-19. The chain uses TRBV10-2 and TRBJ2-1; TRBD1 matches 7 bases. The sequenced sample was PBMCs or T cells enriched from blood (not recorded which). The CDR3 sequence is CASSRQGISYNEQFF. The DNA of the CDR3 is TGCGCCAGCAGCCGACAGGGAATTTCCTACAATGAGCAGTTCTTC.